This TCR beta chain was recovered during a study of cytomegalovirus exposure and HLA in healthy donors (dated by TCRdb to the late 2010s). For the wider study: A later analysis indicated that the 120 validation repertoires were generated on the platform also employed for the 720 or so repertoires of the first cohort. Along with the approximately 670-subject first cohort, a separate validation cohort of over 90 different subjects was used. The study was designed to test whether signatures of past pathogen exposure could be identified by cataloging public T cell receptors. The study combined high-throughput TCR immunosequencing, statistical association of individual TCRs with disease status, and machine learning to predict cytomegalovirus infection status. What the authors observed across the whole study: It was suggested by the authors that the approach could potentially be generalized to other disease states and immunological phenotypes. A later analysis had no HLA typing for the validation cohort, so co-occurrence there was scored across all 130 or so repertoires. Three of the identified cytomegalovirus-associated TCR beta chains were confirmed in vitro to be specific for cytomegalovirus antigens. Across donors, most TCR sequences were observed very rarely, whereas some public TCRs were present in many individuals. A later analysis found that TCRs clustered in the first cohort also tended to co-occur in the 95 to 150 validation repertoires, with 94% of cluster scores above 0. In the study, approximately 160 TCR beta chains were listed as associated with cytomegalovirus. In both the original and validation cohorts, the classifier was reported to diagnose cytomegalovirus status with high specificity and sensitivity.

The library was built by means of the immunoSEQ multiplex PCR assay. Concerning the study's data processing: A statistical classification framework was developed to diagnose cytomegalovirus status using the catalog of TCR beta chain sequences. TCRdb stores this immuneACCESS table with in-frame sequences only. Part of the clones is absent; in the studies checked, under half of the shortfall reflects unresolved V genes, and no reason is known for the rest. V, J and clone size reflect that table, while D and trimming were determined from the DNA. This sample holds roughly 150,000 clones; roughly nine tenths were observed only once. 10% to 13% of the sample is in the top ten clones. Taken from cysteine to phenylalanine, the CDR3 has 13 residues. Left in the record is the CDR3 DNA by itself, 39 bases read in frame from the first base. CDR1 and CDR2 are drawn from the germline V gene (reference sequence): SEHNR, FQNEAQ. Trimming takes 5 bases off V and 5 bases off J; junction bases not matched to a gene: 3.

The donors belonged to the validation cohort of about 120 subjects, which was separate from the approximately 700-subject first cohort. On this clone itself: The antigen this receptor binds is unknown. It has no much larger one-base neighbor in the sample; base qualities were not kept.

This TCR was recovered from a woman aged 18-30 years in good health and CMV-seropositive. The V and J genes are TRBV7-9 and TRBJ1-2, with 9 bases in between that match TRBD1. Sequenced sample: PBMCs. The DNA sequence is TGTGCCAGCAGCCCACAGGGGGCTTATGGCTACACCTTC. The encoded protein is CASSPQGAYGYTF.